This paragraph reports one T cell receptor delta chain. The specificity of this receptor is unknown. This sequence may be a read error, since a much larger clone differs from it by one base. Other DNA sequences in the sample encode the same CDR3. This sample is part of a study of gammadelta T cells in human blood (dated by TCRdb to 2019 to 2021). Study-level results and caveats: The study reported that microbial exposure appeared to drive polyclonal expansion of innate gamma-delta T cells immediately after birth.

From a lookup of the germline V gene, CDR1 and CDR2 are GEAIGNYY and EKD. Ends trimmed: V by 3 bases, J by 5 bases; bases unmatched to a gene: 17. Inclusive of the bounding cysteine and phenylalanine, the CDR3 is 19 residues long. Of all the DNA, just the CDR3 is kept, 57 bases in frame from base 1. The method was RT-PCR. Instrument used: Illumina MiSeq. Via CATT, TCRdb reprocessed the public reads, and rows with identical DNA were then joined. The sample yields around 800 delta-chain clones; more than 50% were counted once. In total, the top ten clones hold 20% to 25% of the sample. The source of this sequence is a human donor. The rearranged chain carries TRDV2 and TRDJ1, and 13 bases in between align with TRDD3. Material: Vgamma9Vdelta2 gamma-delta T cells from infant blood. Here the CDR3 is given as CACDYTGTGGYGGTDKLIF. The DNA is TGTGCCTGTGACTACACGGGTACTGGGGGATACGGGGGCACTGATAAACTCATCTTT.